Sequencing of this T cell receptor (beta chain) was carried out in a study of T cells in Graves' hyperthyroidism and ophthalmopathy (dated by TCRdb to about 2019). At the level of the whole study: Peripheral blood was collected at initial diagnosis, before any treatment. To identify distinguishing TCR V-J signatures, a discovery cohort of some 100 patients was used, comprising 40 to 45 with Graves' ophthalmopathy and approximately 57 with stable Graves' hyperthyroidism. Prospective prediction of ophthalmopathy was tested in an independent validation cohort consisting of fewer than 20 hyperthyroidism patients and 17 patients who later progressed to ophthalmopathy. The 100 or so discovery patients were randomly divided into training and test sets at a 7:3 ratio. Thyroid tissue and blood T-cell repertoires from six or seven Graves' hyperthyroidism patients were also compared in the study. Once sampling was done, hyperthyroidism patients were given methimazole at a starting dose of 30 mg daily, whereas ophthalmopathy patients were given high-dose intravenous methylprednisolone. TCR Vbeta CDR3 sequencing of around 130 peripheral blood samples (under 45 ophthalmopathy, 75 or so hyperthyroidism and roughly 17 progressor patients) is reported in the paper. Here is what the overall study found, with its caveats: During validation, the model predicted progression to ophthalmopathy a median of approximately six months ahead of onset, with roughly 65% sensitivity and 72% to 85% specificity. No statistical method was used to set the sample size in advance, and investigators knew the group allocation. Most expanded thyroid clonotypes (frequency above 0.001) were also detected in blood, a finding suggesting that blood repertoires may reflect thyroid immune responses. In cross-validation, a model built on a 13 V-J signature told ophthalmopathy apart from stable hyperthyroidism with just under 90% sensitivity and about 81% specificity, and in testing the same model reached 80%/75%.

This clonotype was seen many times. The specificity of this receptor is unknown. No much larger clone is present one base from it, and per-base qualities are unavailable. Stable Graves' hyperthyroidism was defined as the absence of progression to ophthalmopathy over 18 months of follow-up. Hyperthyroidism patients were aged 18 to 65 years and newly diagnosed, with disease duration of less than 2 months. Any patient with an uncontrolled infection, another autoimmune disease, pregnancy or lactation was excluded. Diagnoses were established on the basis of clinical symptoms, serum thyroxine and TRAb, thyroid ultrasound, and orbital computed tomography. PBMCs were separated from 10 ml of fresh peripheral blood using Ficoll-Paque density gradient centrifugation. Total RNA was extracted using Trizol reagent, and RNA quality was assessed on an Agilent 2100 Bioanalyzer. The TCR beta CDR3 regions were amplified from the RNA transcripts. The first round of RT-PCR for the TCR CDR3 was performed with the HTBI primer set and the Qiagen OneStep RT-PCR kit. Libraries were constructed in a second round of multiplex PCR, after which size selection and purification were carried out. Paired-end sequencing of the libraries was performed with 100 bp reads on an Illumina HiSeq2000. The study's own analysis went as follows. SOAPnuke was used to process the raw data, throwing out any read that contained adapters or uncalled bases, had a mean Phred below 15, or lacked an exact constant-primer or identifier match. High-quality paired reads were merged with COPE v1.2.5, and unique nucleotide sequences were defined as clonotypes. MiTCR v1.1 was used to align the clonotypes against IMGT TRBV, TRBD and TRBJ reference segments. The analysis included only V-J combinations with a frequency above 0.0001, which together covered approximately 99% of the repertoires. A TCS score was defined as the ratio between F50 (clonal expansion) and ExV (chaos), using BLOSUM62-based TCRdist between CDR3 peptides within each V-J. Welch's t-statistics and random forest reduced approximately 520 V-J features to 10 to 15, which were used in a naive Bayes classifier (R e1071). TCRdb cleaned the public reads at Q25 with fastp, built clones with MiXCR and kept in-frame beta chains. Each entry merges the rows of one CDR3 protein and shows their most common DNA and genes. The V and J calls follow TCRdb's processing rather than the paper's. The sample contains around 450,000 distinct CDR3 sequences, approximately 14% of them found a single time. The leading ten clones occupy roughly 7.7% of the sample.

From the cysteine up to the phenylalanine, the CDR3 has a length of 16 residues. Just the 48-base CDR3 DNA is kept, in frame starting at base 1. The CDR1 and CDR2 encoded by the germline V gene are LGHNT and FRNRAP. V is pruned by 3 bases and J by 5 bases, leaving 6 bases of the junction without a gene match. The receptor was isolated from a woman under 30 with Graves' hyperthyroidism. The chain uses TRBV12-5 and TRBJ2-1; 11 nucleotides in the junction match TRBD2. Sequenced material: blood. CDR3 loop: CASGFLLTSGNNEQFF. The DNA is TGTGCTAGTGGTTTTCTATTGACTAGCGGGAACAATGAGCAGTTCTTC.